A selection of T cell receptor beta chains follows, all from one sample in a study of neurological immune-mediated disorders. Via MiXCR, TCRdb re-called the 5' RACE reads, giving one row per CDR3 protein. Here the sample spans approximately 30,000 distinct CDR3 sequences, roughly 25% being singletons. Sequenced material: CD4+ T cells from blood. The receptors stem from a man aged 45-65 years with HTLV-1-associated myelopathy (HAM/TSP). CDR3s leave out the opening cysteine and the closing phenylalanine or tryptophan. Size tells how often a clone was seen (once, few, many) or the class of an expanded clone, and some rows leave it out.

TRBV20-1,.,SARKGAMNTEAF
TRBV19,many,ASTPRERGTDTQY
TRBV24-1,many,ATSEPGGGTDTQY
TRBV20-1,many,SARRGQAYNQPQH
TRBV12-5,many,ASGRGTGGQPQH
TRBV27,many,ASSSASAGKNTEAF
TRBV7-9,.,ASSADRGEKLF
TRBV29-1,many,SVETLAGTHGYT
TRBV5-1,many,ASSPQGVVSEAF
TRBV19,.,ASSIRGGVSSYNEQF
TRBV25-1,many,ASSDGQRGNTIY
TRBV5-4,.,ASSLGATGGSGETQY
TRBV18,.,ASSKSGTGEYEQY
TRBV20-1,many,SAREGRVGYT
TRBV5-1,medium-sized,ASSPTGRDEAF
TRBV11-3,few,ASSRTRTGMTDTQY
TRBV20-1,many,SCRDQLLGAQY
TRBV7-9,.,ASSLLEDTQY
TRBV20-1,many,SARGPGSREKLF
TRBV7-2,.,ASSLAGATKDTQY
TRBV5-1,many,ASSLEGQGKAF
TRBV7-9,many,ASSFGQGFTTGELF
TRBV12-3/TRBV12-4,.,AGSSLRVVNTEAF
TRBV11-2,many,ASSPTRTGEQY
TRBV5-1,.,ASILQDNEQF
TRBV6-5,many,ASGRPNTEAF
TRBV5-1,many,ASSPDPPEGSNQPQH
TRBV28,many,ASIMRGGERKSYNEQF
TRBV15,many,ATSPPGVVTTQY
TRBV5-1,few,ASSWGQRSTDTQY
TRBV29-1,many,SGSGSELSTQY
TRBV5-5,many,ASSFGRGPNTEAF
TRBV6-5,many,ASSSTGPGEQY
TRBV20-1,many,SARGGPATDTQY
TRBV6-2/TRBV6-3,many,ASSHGTEAF
TRBV14,many,ASSQDRASWSPLH
TRBV2,many,ASRTGLAGYSGANVLT
TRBV21-1,many,ASSQAPRGTVGESEAF
TRBV5-6,.,ASSLVQWTGSTNSPLH
TRBV7-6,many,ASSPQGNTEAF
TRBV29-1,many,SVAQGPNYGYT